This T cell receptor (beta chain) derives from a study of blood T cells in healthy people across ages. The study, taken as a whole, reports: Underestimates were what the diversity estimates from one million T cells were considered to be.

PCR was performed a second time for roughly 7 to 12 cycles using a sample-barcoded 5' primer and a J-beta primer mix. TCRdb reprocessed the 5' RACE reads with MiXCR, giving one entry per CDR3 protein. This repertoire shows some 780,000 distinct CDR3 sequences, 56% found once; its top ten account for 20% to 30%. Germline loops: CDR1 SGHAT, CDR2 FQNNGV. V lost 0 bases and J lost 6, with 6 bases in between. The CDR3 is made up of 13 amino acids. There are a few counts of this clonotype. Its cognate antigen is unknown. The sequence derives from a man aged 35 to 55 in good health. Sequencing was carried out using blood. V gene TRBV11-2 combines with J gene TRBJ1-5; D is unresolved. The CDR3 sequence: CASSLETGQPQHF. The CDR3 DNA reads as TGTGCCAGCAGCTTAGAGACGGGTCAGCCCCAGCATTTT.